What follows describes a single T cell receptor beta chain. Its binding antigen is unknown. Qualities for individual bases were not recorded, and no much larger clone is one base off. The cohort comprised more than 550 healthy bone marrow donors. Cohort members were all nominally healthy when sampled, although unrecorded immune exposures were likely present. The donor was CMV seronegative and belonged to the group of over 300 seronegative cohort members. A peripheral blood sample was provided by each donor, and peripheral blood mononuclear cells were used for TCR beta sequencing. The Qiagen DNeasy Blood Extraction Kit was used to extract genomic DNA from the blood cell samples. The data derive from a study of cytomegalovirus exposure and HLA in healthy donors (TCRdb year 2017). Notes on the research overall: An earlier analysis of several hundred of the donors reported under 300 Gb of sequence data and 117 million unique TCR beta sequences obtained from about 179 million T cells. Around 330 gigabases of sequencing data and roughly 81 million unique TCR sequences made up an early release that covered under 750 HLA-typed donors. The genetic ancestry cluster associated with self-reported Caucasian donors included 65% to 90% of the roughly 380 genotyped donors. The aim of the study was to test whether cataloging public T cell receptors could identify signatures of past pathogen exposure. The T cell repertoires of 670 or so subjects were profiled by immunosequencing and related to cytomegalovirus serostatus. A separate validation cohort of over 95 different subjects was used in addition to the roughly 720-subject first cohort. The study combined high-throughput TCR immunosequencing, statistical association of individual TCRs with disease status, and machine learning to predict cytomegalovirus infection status. To study patterns of TCR occurrence, a later analysis re-analyzed previously published TCR beta repertoires from 650 to 750 donors and added high-resolution HLA genotyping. Rather than drawing on any new phenotypic data, the later analysis identified candidate immune exposures from TCR beta sequences and the way those sequences occurred across donors. An earlier analysis of around 580 of the donors used high-throughput TCR beta sequencing to judge whether each TCR beta V gene segment behaved as functional or pseudogenic. Donor age, sex, ethnicity and CMV serostatus were compiled together with the repertoire data. In a later genetic analysis, genome-wide SNP genotypes for about 55% of the 666 donors were used, and that subset was treated as a discovery cohort. Every discovery cohort repertoire had been produced on one sequencing platform. Both class I and class II loci were covered by HLA typing, at four-digit resolution. Typing coverage varied by locus: 629-630 donors for A, B, C, DRB1 and DQB1; under 550 for DQA1; around 610 for DPA1; 400 to 480 for DPB1. Roughly 5 DR-DQ haplotypes were handled as single units for association and clustering because linkage in the cohort was strong. Among about 360 genotyped donors of the cohort, an average of around 240,000 unique TCR beta nucleotide sequences were sequenced per donor, roughly 20% of them non-productive.

Study-level results and caveats: Only TCR beta chains were sequenced in this cohort, and the absence of alpha or paired-chain data limited detectable features. Most CMV-associated TCR beta chains appeared to be HLA-restricted in a later analysis, and the HLA associations seemed to be driven largely by CMV exposure. HLA typing was unavailable for some donors at each locus, so association tests used only the typed subset. In both the original and validation cohorts, the classifier was reported to diagnose cytomegalovirus status with high specificity and sensitivity. Strong co-occurrence of HLA alleles, especially DR and DQ, made assigning TCR associations to individual alleles difficult. A later genetic analysis associated a missense DCLRE1C variant with V-gene and J-gene trimming of TCR beta chains, and an independent cohort replicated the association. In the study, approximately 150 TCR beta chains were listed as associated with cytomegalovirus. Broadly in line with IMGT annotations, most TCR beta V segments showed up in productive rearrangements about 87% or about 30% of the time in an earlier analysis of approximately 600 of the donors. CMV serostatus was the only immune exposure information available for the cohort. A few of the identified cytomegalovirus-associated TCR beta chains were confirmed in vitro to be specific for cytomegalovirus antigens. Because counts were too low, more than 15 rarely observed V segments, including chromosome 9 orphons, were excluded from the earlier analysis of fewer than 650 of the donors. Across donors, most TCR sequences were observed very rarely, whereas some public TCRs were present in many individuals. Linkage disequilibrium might explain the correlated functional status among segregating V segments, but an unknown experimental factor could not be excluded. A later analysis found that HLA-associated TCR beta chains were more clonally expanded and had lower generation probabilities than equally common non-associated chains. A further reported finding was that TCR beta sequences accurately predicted the HLA-A and HLA-B alleles for most subjects in the first cohort. In a later analysis, the rate of TCR association differed among HLA loci, with DRB1 alleles having the most associated TCRs and HLA-C alleles having the fewest. The 87-base-pair reads could not distinguish some IMGT-functional V segments, including TRBV6-2 and TRBV6-3, so those segments were excluded. Presence/absence analyses assumed roughly uniform sequencing depth across donors, an assumption that may not hold. According to the authors, the approach could potentially be generalized to other disease states and immunological phenotypes. A later analysis associated about 16,000 TCR beta sequences with specific HLA alleles at a false discovery rate of 0.05. A later genetic analysis reported fewer N-insertions in productive TCRs among donors in an Asian-associated ancestry cluster than the approximately 670-donor mean. According to a later analysis, parvovirus B19, influenza, CMV and Epstein-Barr virus appeared linked to several top co-occurrence clusters. A cluster of highly shared sequence variants was judged likely to be a technical artifact of the sequencing pipeline.

Measured from the cysteine to the phenylalanine, the CDR3 is 11 residues long. Here the CDR3 DNA is all that survives: 33 bases in frame from base 1. The germline V gene encodes CDR1 MNHNS and CDR2 SASEGT. Trimming takes 6 bases from V and 9 bases from J, and the germline ends sit 9 bases apart. The library was generated by the immunoSEQ multiplex PCR assay. A mixture of 60 forward primers for TCR Vbeta segments and 13 reverse primers for TCR Jbeta segments was used in the multiplex PCR. A multiplex PCR assay on genomic DNA amplified the CDR3 region of rearranged TCR beta genes. On the Illumina HiSeq System, the amplified TCR beta libraries were sequenced as 87-base-pair reads. The paper's processing steps were these. In a later analysis, some 80 million unique TCR beta chains were counted across the approximately 640 repertoires, and approximately 9.9 million of these chains were shared by at least two donors. To remove PCR and sequencing errors, raw reads were error-corrected and collapsed into unique sequences using a nearest-neighbor algorithm that merged closely related sequences. Alignment of CDR3 sequences to IMGT reference sequences was used to assign V, D and J gene segments. For a sequence to be retained, a match of at least six nucleotides was required to both a V gene segment and a J gene segment. Rearrangements were classified as productive when the CDR3 lacked stop codons and remained in frame with V and J, and all other rearrangements were classified as non-productive. Following IMGT convention, CDR3 was defined as the stretch from the second conserved V-encoded cysteine up to the conserved J-encoded phenylalanine. Sequences without an unambiguous match to a single V gene segment were excluded from the earlier analysis of over 500 of the donors. In an earlier analysis of 587 of the donors, V segments were called functional above 56.7% productive rearrangements and were called segregating when the between-donor standard deviation exceeded 5%. A statistical classification framework was built to diagnose cytomegalovirus status from the catalog of TCR beta chain sequences. In a later analysis, TCR nucleotide sequences were compared against IMGT/GENE-DB human TR gene sequences so that V and J genes could be assigned. Using the TCRdist pipeline, a later analysis assigned CDR3 sequences along with most-parsimonious VDJ recombination scenarios. In a later analysis, each TCR beta chain was defined by its CDR3 amino acid sequence together with its V-gene family, and reads without a unique V-gene family were excluded. As a way to deal with suspected cross-contamination and a sequencing artifact, a later analysis dropped 592 nucleotide sequences that were highly shared and had low generation probability. In a later analysis, a clonal expansion index for each public chain was calculated from normalized within-repertoire ranks of inferred template counts. A later analysis computed generation probabilities with a VDJ recombination model fitted to out-of-frame rearrangements, and checked the results against IGoR. In a later analysis, hypergeometric tests were used to score TCR-TCR, TCR-HLA and TCR-CMV co-occurrence, with a repertoire-size bias correction applied to TCR pairs. To estimate false discovery rates, a later analysis permuted the HLA or CMV assignments 20 times. In a later analysis, co-occurring TCRs were grouped with DBSCAN, and TCRdist sequence similarity was added when clustering was performed within HLA-allele-positive subsets. Co-occurrence clustering excluded repertoires with fewer than 30,000 or more than 120,000 public chains, plus five with anomalous nucleotide sharing. TCRdb's version of the immuneACCESS table is confined to in-frame rearrangements and falls short of the full clone set. An unresolved V gene accounts for under half of the shortfall where checked; the remainder is of unknown origin. The DNA gave D and trimming, while V, J and clone size come from that table. The sample has around 200,000 clones on record, around four fifths of them singletons. The leading ten clones occupy around 2.7% of the sample.

The rearranged segments are TRBV6-1 and TRBJ1-5, with no confident D gene call. Specimen: PBMCs. The source of this sequence is a woman aged 40 to 55 in good health and CMV-seronegative. In nucleotide form, the sequence is TGTGCCAGCAGGTTACCAGGGCCCCAGCATTTT. Its product reads: CASRLPGPQHF.